The sample holds many counts of the clone carrying this T cell receptor (beta chain). The data were taken from a study of blood T cell repertoires in COVID-19. In the original workflow: Estimates of nucleated cell counts were drawn from the amplification of reference gene primers. Measured with immunoSEQ multiplex PCR; TCRdb has only the in-frame clones, and not every one. V, J and clone size derive from that table, while D and trimming were established from the DNA sequence. The sample yields hundreds of thousands of clones, around 88% seen once. The source is a woman in her 30s who had recovered from COVID-19. Sequencing was carried out using peripheral blood.

The CDR3 reads CASSLLSVTPSYEQYF. As DNA, the CDR3 is TGCGCCAGCAGCTTACTAAGCGTAACTCCTTCCTACGAGCAGTACTTC. The J gene is TRBJ2-7, the V gene TRBV5-1; no clear D gene. CDR3 length: 16 residues. The germline CDR1 and CDR2 sequences are SGHRS and YFSETQ. V lost 2 bases to trimming and J lost 1 base, with 16 bases between them. Combining the CDR3 with reference TRBV5-1 and TRBJ2-7 gives the whole variable domain KAGVTQTPRYLIKTRGQQVTLSCSPISGHRSVSWYQQTPGQGLQFLFEYFSETQRNKGNFPGRFSGRQFSNSRSEMNVSTLELGDSALYLCASSLLSVTPSYEQYFGPGTRLTVT.